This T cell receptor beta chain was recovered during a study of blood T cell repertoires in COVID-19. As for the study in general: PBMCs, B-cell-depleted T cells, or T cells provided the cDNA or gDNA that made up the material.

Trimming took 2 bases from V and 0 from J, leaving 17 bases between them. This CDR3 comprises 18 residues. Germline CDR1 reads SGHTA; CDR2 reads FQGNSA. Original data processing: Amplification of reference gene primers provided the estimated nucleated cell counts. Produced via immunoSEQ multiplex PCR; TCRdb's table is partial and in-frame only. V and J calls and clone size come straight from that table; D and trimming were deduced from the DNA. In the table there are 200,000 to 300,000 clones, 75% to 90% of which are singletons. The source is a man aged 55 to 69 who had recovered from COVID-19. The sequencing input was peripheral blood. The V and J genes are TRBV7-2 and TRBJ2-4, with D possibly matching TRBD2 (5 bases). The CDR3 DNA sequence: TGTGCCAGCAGCTTAATGGACTTGACGGCGCTAGCCAAAAACATTCAGTACTTC. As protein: CASSLMDLTALAKNIQYF.